This T cell receptor beta chain was captured in a study of blood T cell repertoires in COVID-19. At the level of the study: Donors in the United States, Italy and Spain gave samples during acute or convalescent COVID-19.

The CDR3 runs to 14 residues. Between the trimmed V and J ends, which lost 0 bases and 3 bases, there was a span of 9 bases. Germline loops: CDR1 SGHRS, CDR2 YFSETQ. Clones were sequenced by immunoSEQ multiplex PCR, and TCRdb holds only the in-frame ones, with some missing. The sample lists approximately 220,000 clones; roughly four fifths were seen once. The TCR comes from a woman between 40 and 55 years old who had been exposed to COVID-19. The specimen sequenced was PBMCs or T cells enriched from blood (not recorded which). The chain couples TRBV5-1 to TRBJ2-5; no reliable D call. The CDR3 DNA is TGCGCCAGCAGCTTGGGACAAGTTAAAGAGACCCAGTACTTC. It encodes CASSLGQVKETQYF.